This TCR beta chain originates from a study of OX40 agonist ivuxolimab in advanced cancers. Study background: Males comprised about 78% of the group, whose mean age was about 62 years (range roughly 23 to 90). Past anti-PD-1, anti-PD-L1 or anti-CTLA-4 therapy was accepted, and 30% to 50% had received some.

V shed 2 bases and J shed 1 base, with 11 bases lying between them. The CDR3 is made up of 15 amino acids. Germline CDR1 MNHEY, CDR2 SMNVEV (reference sequence). Sequencing used immunoSEQ multiplex PCR; TCRdb keeps in-frame clones, though not all of them. Of about 81,000 clones detected, under 95% appear once; the ten largest clones hold 13% to 15%. Whole-study findings and limits: Antigens targeted by the expanded peripheral T cells were not determined. There were, on average, more expanded clones in CD8+ T cells than in CD4+.

Details on this clone: Its matching antigen is unknown.

This sequence joins TRBV27 and TRBJ1-1, with no clear D. This material consisted of CD4+ or CD8+ T cells sorted from blood, taken in a trial of the OX40 agonist ivuxolimab. This receptor was obtained from an adult with an advanced solid tumor such as melanoma, head and neck, liver or kidney cancer. The CDR3 DNA is TGTGCCAGCAGTTTACTGACACCTAGGAACACTGAAGCTTTCTTT. It codes for CASSLLTPRNTEAFF.